This T cell receptor beta chain was obtained from a study of blood T cell repertoires in COVID-19. Across the study: Acute-phase and convalescent COVID-19 samples originated in the United States, Italy and Spain. T cells, B-cell-depleted T cells, or PBMCs provided the cDNA or gDNA that served as material.

Here immunoSEQ multiplex PCR was the method, and the copy in TCRdb shows in-frame clones only, minus some. The sample yields 150,000 to 200,000 clones, 78% seen once. The germline V gene has CDR1 MNHEY and CDR2 SVGEGT. Trimming cost V 5 bases and J 6 bases, with 14 bases left between them. This CDR3 comprises 13 residues. The sample was peripheral blood. The V gene is TRBV6-2 or TRBV6-3, the J gene TRBJ2-7; D remains ambiguous. The sequence derives from an elderly woman with acute or convalescent COVID-19. This CDR3 reads CASSIVPRSEQYF. The DNA for the CDR3 is TGTGCCAGCAGTATAGTTCCCCGTAGCGAGCAGTACTTC.